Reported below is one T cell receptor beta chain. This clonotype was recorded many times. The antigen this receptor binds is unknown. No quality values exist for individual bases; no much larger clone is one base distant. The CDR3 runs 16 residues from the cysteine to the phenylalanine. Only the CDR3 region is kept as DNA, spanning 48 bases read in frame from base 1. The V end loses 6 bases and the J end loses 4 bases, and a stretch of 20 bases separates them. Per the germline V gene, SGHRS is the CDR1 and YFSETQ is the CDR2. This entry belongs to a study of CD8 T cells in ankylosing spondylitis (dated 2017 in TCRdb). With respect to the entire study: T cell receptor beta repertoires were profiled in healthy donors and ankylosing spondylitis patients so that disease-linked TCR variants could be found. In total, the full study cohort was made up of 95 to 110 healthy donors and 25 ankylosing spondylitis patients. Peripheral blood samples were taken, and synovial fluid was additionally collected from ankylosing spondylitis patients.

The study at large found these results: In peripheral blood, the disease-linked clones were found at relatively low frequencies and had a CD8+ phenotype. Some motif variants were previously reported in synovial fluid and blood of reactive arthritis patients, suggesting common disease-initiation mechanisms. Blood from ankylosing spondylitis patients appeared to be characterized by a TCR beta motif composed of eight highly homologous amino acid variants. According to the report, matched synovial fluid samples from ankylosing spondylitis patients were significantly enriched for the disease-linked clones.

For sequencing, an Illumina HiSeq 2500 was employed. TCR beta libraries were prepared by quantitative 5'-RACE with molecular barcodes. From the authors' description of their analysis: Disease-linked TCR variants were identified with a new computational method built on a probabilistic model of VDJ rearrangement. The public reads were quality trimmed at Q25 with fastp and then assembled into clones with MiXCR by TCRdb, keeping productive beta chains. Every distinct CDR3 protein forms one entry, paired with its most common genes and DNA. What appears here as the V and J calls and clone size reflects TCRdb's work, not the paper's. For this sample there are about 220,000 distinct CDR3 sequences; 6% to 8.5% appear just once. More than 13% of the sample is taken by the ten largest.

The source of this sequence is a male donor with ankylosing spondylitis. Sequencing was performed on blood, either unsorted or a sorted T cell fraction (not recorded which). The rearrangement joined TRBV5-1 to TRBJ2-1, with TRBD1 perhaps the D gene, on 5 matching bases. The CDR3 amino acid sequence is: CASMGPTSTSYNEQFF. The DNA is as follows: TGCGCCAGCATGGGGCCCACTTCTACTTCGTACAATGAGCAGTTCTTC.